Listed below are T cell receptor beta chains from one sample, sequenced in a study of blood T cell repertoires in COVID-19. Sequenced by immunoSEQ multiplex PCR; TCRdb stores in-frame clones only, minus some. The data hold hundreds of thousands of clones, with around 80% observed a single time. Sequencing was performed on peripheral blood. The source of these receptors is a woman aged 80 or over with acute or convalescent COVID-19. The CDR3 runs from the conserved cysteine through the conserved F or W. The order of the fields is CDR3 protein, CDR3 DNA, J gene, D gene, clone size, V gene. D genes are given only for firm matches. Rows may omit the clone size; those that give it use once, few, many or a size class.

CDR3aa: CASSALAGADSSTDTQYF
CDR3nt: TGTGCCAGCAGTGCTCTAGCGGGGGCCGACAGTAGCACAGATACGCAGTATTTT
j_gene: TRBJ2-3
d_gene: TRBD2
abundance: once
v_gene: TRBV2

CDR3aa: CASRSQSGSRYSPLHF
CDR3nt: TGTGCCAGTAGGAGCCAATCGGGGAGTCGTTATTCACCCCTCCACTTT
j_gene: TRBJ1-6
d_gene: .
abundance: .
v_gene: TRBV19

CDR3aa: CASSLSLRTSGGAGELFF
CDR3nt: TGTGCCAGCAGCTTAAGTCTCCGGACTAGCGGGGGGGCCGGGGAGCTGTTTTTT
j_gene: TRBJ2-2
d_gene: TRBD2
abundance: .
v_gene: TRBV7-3

CDR3aa: CASSSFSNQPQHF
CDR3nt: TGTGCCAGCAGTTCCTTCAGCAATCAGCCCCAGCATTTT
j_gene: TRBJ1-5
d_gene: .
abundance: .
v_gene: TRBV2

CDR3aa: CASRLTQGSYEQYF
CDR3nt: TGTGCCAGCAGGTTAACACAGGGTTCCTACGAGCAGTACTTC
j_gene: TRBJ2-7
d_gene: .
abundance: .
v_gene: TRBV27

CDR3aa: CASSLLADNEQFF
CDR3nt: TGTGCCAGCAGCTTACTCGCGGACAATGAGCAGTTCTTC
j_gene: TRBJ2-1
d_gene: .
abundance: .
v_gene: TRBV11-3

CDR3aa: CASSKWLQGPVTQYF
CDR3nt: TGTGCCAGCAGCAAATGGCTACAGGGTCCAGTGACCCAGTACTTC
j_gene: TRBJ2-5
d_gene: .
abundance: .
v_gene: TRBV21-1

CDR3aa: CASRPGQGDAGPQHF
CDR3nt: TGTGCCAGTCGTCCAGGACAGGGGGACGCGGGGCCCCAGCATTTT
j_gene: TRBJ1-5
d_gene: TRBD1
abundance: .
v_gene: TRBV28

CDR3aa: CASSLVANF
CDR3nt: TGCGCCAGCAGCTTGGTTGCTAACTTT
j_gene: TRBJ1-6
d_gene: .
abundance: many
v_gene: TRBV5-1

CDR3aa: CASSRGTLNTGELFF
CDR3nt: TGTGCCAGCAGCCGCGGGACTCTTAACACCGGGGAGCTGTTTTTT
j_gene: TRBJ2-2
d_gene: .
abundance: .
v_gene: TRBV5-4

CDR3aa: CASSVAPGRNEQFF
CDR3nt: TGTGCCAGCAGCGTAGCTCCGGGGAGGAATGAGCAGTTCTTC
j_gene: TRBJ2-1
d_gene: .
abundance: .
v_gene: TRBV9

CDR3aa: CASSLGTSSYEQYF
CDR3nt: TGTGCCAGCAGCTTAGGGACAAGCTCCTACGAGCAGTACTTC
j_gene: TRBJ2-7
d_gene: .
abundance: few
v_gene: TRBV11-2

CDR3aa: CASSRDSRNYGYTF
CDR3nt: TGTGCCAGCAGCCGGGACAGTCGAAACTATGGCTACACCTTC
j_gene: TRBJ1-2
d_gene: TRBD1
abundance: .
v_gene: TRBV6-2/TRBV6-3

CDR3aa: CASSKALSKRDNEQFF
CDR3nt: TGTGCCAGCAGCAAAGCATTAAGCAAGAGAGACAATGAGCAGTTCTTC
j_gene: TRBJ2-1
d_gene: .
abundance: once
v_gene: TRBV21-1

CDR3aa: CASSLEGQGTDEAFF
CDR3nt: TGTGCCAGCAGCTTAGAAGGACAGGGAACGGATGAAGCTTTCTTT
j_gene: TRBJ1-1
d_gene: TRBD1
abundance: .
v_gene: TRBV11-3

CDR3aa: CASSFRTVMNTEAFF
CDR3nt: TGTGCCAGCAGTTTCCGGACAGTCATGAACACTGAAGCTTTCTTT
j_gene: TRBJ1-1
d_gene: .
abundance: .
v_gene: TRBV27

CDR3aa: CASSLAAGVLNEQFF
CDR3nt: TGTGCCAGCAGCTTAGCAGCGGGAGTACTGAATGAGCAGTTCTTC
j_gene: TRBJ2-1
d_gene: TRBD2
abundance: .
v_gene: TRBV7-2

CDR3aa: CASSWLAGGRGSETQYF
CDR3nt: TGTGCCAGCAGCTGGTTAGCGGGAGGGAGAGGTTCAGAGACCCAGTACTTC
j_gene: TRBJ2-5
d_gene: TRBD2
abundance: .
v_gene: TRBV5-6

CDR3aa: CSAEGTGRPDTQYF
CDR3nt: TGCAGCGCCGAAGGGACAGGCCGGCCAGATACGCAGTATTTT
j_gene: TRBJ2-3
d_gene: TRBD1
abundance: once
v_gene: TRBV29-1

CDR3aa: CASSPQDRGRETQYF
CDR3nt: TGTGCCAGCAGTCCCCAAGACAGGGGTAGGGAGACCCAGTACTTC
j_gene: TRBJ2-5
d_gene: TRBD1
abundance: .
v_gene: TRBV25-1

CDR3aa: CASSITQGAGNQPQHF
CDR3nt: TGTGCCAGTAGTATAACACAGGGGGCTGGGAATCAGCCCCAGCATTTT
j_gene: TRBJ1-5
d_gene: TRBD1
abundance: .
v_gene: TRBV19

CDR3aa: CASSLFGTIGNTEAFF
CDR3nt: TGCGCCAGCAGCTTGTTTGGGACAATCGGGAACACTGAAGCTTTCTTT
j_gene: TRBJ1-1
d_gene: .
abundance: .
v_gene: TRBV5-1

CDR3aa: CASSLAATGGGEKLFF
CDR3nt: TGTGCCAGCAGCTTAGCAGCGACAGGGGGCGGGGAAAAACTGTTTTTT
j_gene: TRBJ1-4
d_gene: TRBD1
abundance: .
v_gene: TRBV7-6

CDR3aa: CASSPLAGSGNTIYF
CDR3nt: TGTGCCAGCAGCCCCCTGGCAGGCTCTGGAAACACCATATATTTT
j_gene: TRBJ1-3
d_gene: .
abundance: .
v_gene: TRBV7-2

CDR3aa: CASSSGGRTQYF
CDR3nt: TGTGCCAGCAGCTCGGGCGGGAGGACGCAGTATTTT
j_gene: TRBJ2-3
d_gene: TRBD2
abundance: .
v_gene: TRBV7-2

CDR3aa: CASSYYPSGFRNEQFF
CDR3nt: TGTGCCAGCAGTTACTATCCTAGCGGTTTCAGGAATGAGCAGTTCTTC
j_gene: TRBJ2-1
d_gene: TRBD2
abundance: .
v_gene: TRBV6-5

CDR3aa: CASHESTGELFF
CDR3nt: TGCGCCAGCCATGAGTCAACCGGGGAGCTGTTTTTT
j_gene: TRBJ2-2
d_gene: .
abundance: .
v_gene: TRBV5-1

CDR3aa: CASSGPGQHYGYTF
CDR3nt: TGTGCCAGCAGTGGCCCGGGACAGCACTATGGCTACACCTTC
j_gene: TRBJ1-2
d_gene: TRBD1
abundance: once
v_gene: TRBV2

CDR3aa: CASSPSQREINEKLFF
CDR3nt: TGTGCCAGCAGCCCGTCCCAAAGGGAGATTAATGAAAAACTGTTTTTT
j_gene: TRBJ1-4
d_gene: .
abundance: once
v_gene: TRBV9

CDR3aa: CASSAPGERYTF
CDR3nt: TGTGCCAGCAGCGCCCCCGGGGAGAGATACACCTTC
j_gene: TRBJ1-2
d_gene: .
abundance: .
v_gene: TRBV9

CDR3aa: CASRTGGSEKLFF
CDR3nt: TGTGCCAGCAGAACAGGGGGATCTGAAAAACTGTTTTTT
j_gene: TRBJ1-4
d_gene: TRBD1
abundance: .
v_gene: TRBV28

CDR3aa: CAIRDYTDTQYF
CDR3nt: TGTGCCATCAGGGACTACACAGATACGCAGTATTTT
j_gene: TRBJ2-3
d_gene: .
abundance: once
v_gene: TRBV10-3

CDR3aa: CAISETVDQPQHF
CDR3nt: TGTGCCATCAGCGAGACGGTGGATCAGCCCCAGCATTTT
j_gene: TRBJ1-5
d_gene: .
abundance: once
v_gene: TRBV10-3

CDR3aa: CASSLDWGPDYGYTF
CDR3nt: TGTGCCAGCTCACTCGACTGGGGGCCGGACTATGGCTACACCTTC
j_gene: TRBJ1-2
d_gene: .
abundance: .
v_gene: TRBV18

CDR3aa: CASSPGFGSSYEQYF
CDR3nt: TGTGCCAGCAGCCCAGGGTTCGGGTCGTCCTACGAGCAGTACTTC
j_gene: TRBJ2-7
d_gene: .
abundance: .
v_gene: TRBV9

CDR3aa: CASRILGVGEKLFF
CDR3nt: TGTGCCAGCAGGATACTTGGAGTAGGAGAAAAACTGTTTTTT
j_gene: TRBJ1-4
d_gene: .
abundance: .
v_gene: TRBV6-5

CDR3aa: CASSFVAGAYEQYF
CDR3nt: TGTGCCAGCAGTTTCGTAGCGGGTGCCTACGAGCAGTACTTC
j_gene: TRBJ2-7
d_gene: TRBD2
abundance: few
v_gene: TRBV28

CDR3aa: CASKLGQAEVNYGYTF
CDR3nt: TGTGCCAGCAAACTCGGACAGGCCGAGGTTAACTATGGCTACACCTTC
j_gene: TRBJ1-2
d_gene: TRBD1
abundance: .
v_gene: TRBV19

CDR3aa: CASSSPTSGSIFEQYF
CDR3nt: TGTGCCAGCAGTTCACCTACTAGCGGGAGTATTTTTGAGCAGTACTTC
j_gene: TRBJ2-7
d_gene: TRBD2
abundance: .
v_gene: TRBV27

CDR3aa: CASSPPGGTSQPQHF
CDR3nt: TGTGCCAGCTCACCACCTGGAGGAACCAGTCAGCCCCAGCATTTT
j_gene: TRBJ1-5
d_gene: .
abundance: few
v_gene: TRBV18

CDR3aa: CASRDDRGPGGELFF
CDR3nt: TGTGCCAGCAGAGACGACAGGGGGCCGGGCGGGGAGCTGTTTTTT
j_gene: TRBJ2-2
d_gene: TRBD1
abundance: .
v_gene: TRBV6-5

CDR3aa: CATSDSPGTPRYGYTF
CDR3nt: TGTGCCACCAGTGACAGTCCCGGGACACCTAGATATGGCTACACCTTC
j_gene: TRBJ1-2
d_gene: .
abundance: .
v_gene: TRBV24-1

CDR3aa: CASSRGGQGNEQYF
CDR3nt: TGTGCCAGCAGCCGAGGGGGACAGGGCAACGAGCAGTACTTC
j_gene: TRBJ2-7
d_gene: TRBD1
abundance: .
v_gene: TRBV7-9

CDR3aa: CASSLRDSYNSPLHF
CDR3nt: TGTGCCAGCAGCCTCCGGGACTCCTATAATTCACCCCTCCACTTT
j_gene: TRBJ1-6
d_gene: .
abundance: .
v_gene: TRBV11-2

CDR3aa: CASSQTPGVGDTQYF
CDR3nt: TGTGCCAGCAGCCAAACCCCCGGGGTGGGAGATACGCAGTATTTT
j_gene: TRBJ2-3
d_gene: .
abundance: .
v_gene: TRBV7-3

CDR3aa: CASSLGSSNTDTQYF
CDR3nt: TGTGCCAGCAGTTTAGGGTCTTCTAACACAGATACGCAGTATTTT
j_gene: TRBJ2-3
d_gene: .
abundance: .
v_gene: TRBV7-6

CDR3aa: CASSPAGQGTYEQYF
CDR3nt: TGTGCCAGCAGCCCAGCGGGACAGGGAACCTACGAGCAGTACTTC
j_gene: TRBJ2-7
d_gene: TRBD1
abundance: once
v_gene: TRBV9

CDR3aa: CASSSLPGLAAYEQYF
CDR3nt: TGTGCCAGCAGTTCCCTCCCGGGACTAGCGGCCTACGAGCAGTACTTC
j_gene: TRBJ2-7
d_gene: TRBD2
abundance: .
v_gene: TRBV28

CDR3aa: CATSDRSGGRNNEQFF
CDR3nt: TGTGCCACCAGTGACCGTTCGGGAGGGAGGAACAATGAGCAGTTCTTC
j_gene: TRBJ2-1
d_gene: TRBD2
abundance: many
v_gene: TRBV24-1

CDR3aa: CASSIPSGGEETQYF
CDR3nt: TGTGCCAGCAGCATTCCAAGCGGGGGGGAAGAGACCCAGTACTTC
j_gene: TRBJ2-5
d_gene: TRBD2
abundance: .
v_gene: TRBV9

CDR3aa: CASSPRTSGRGETQYF
CDR3nt: TGTGCCAGCAGCCCGAGGACTAGCGGGAGAGGCGAGACCCAGTACTTC
j_gene: TRBJ2-5
d_gene: TRBD2
abundance: .
v_gene: TRBV7-2

CDR3aa: CASSLLASASSYEQYF
CDR3nt: TGTGCCAGCAGTTTATTAGCTAGCGCGAGCTCCTACGAGCAGTACTTC
j_gene: TRBJ2-7
d_gene: .
abundance: few
v_gene: TRBV28

CDR3aa: CASSRGGRGGLTNEKLFF
CDR3nt: TGTGCCAGCAGCCGCGGAGGCAGGGGAGGGTTAACTAATGAAAAACTGTTTTTT
j_gene: TRBJ1-4
d_gene: .
abundance: once
v_gene: TRBV5-4

CDR3aa: CASSQGRAAYSNQPQHF
CDR3nt: TGTGCCAGCAGCCAAGGGAGGGCAGCGTATAGCAATCAGCCCCAGCATTTT
j_gene: TRBJ1-5
d_gene: .
abundance: .
v_gene: TRBV3-1/TRBV3-2

CDR3aa: CAISEVAGADTQYF
CDR3nt: TGTGCCATCAGTGAGGTAGCGGGCGCGGATACGCAGTATTTT
j_gene: TRBJ2-3
d_gene: TRBD2
abundance: .
v_gene: TRBV10-3